This TCR beta chain is drawn from a study of OX40 agonist ivuxolimab in advanced cancers. The protocol was immunoSEQ multiplex PCR, while the TCRdb copy is restricted to in-frame clones and leaves out a portion. The sample contains around 60,000 clones, about nine tenths of which appear only once. This clone came up once. The source material was CD4+ or CD8+ T cells sorted from blood, sampled in a trial of the OX40 agonist ivuxolimab. The clonotype comes from an adult with an advanced solid tumor such as melanoma, head and neck, liver or kidney cancer.

CDR3 coding DNA: TGTGCCAGCAGCGCGCAATTTGTCAGGGGGCTAGGTGAAAAACTGTTTTTT. As protein: CASSAQFVRGLGEKLFF. The chain has TRBV27 and TRBJ1-4, with 8 positions matching TRBD1. The CDR3 runs 17 residues. Germline loops: CDR1 MNHEY, CDR2 SMNVEV (reference sequence). Losses at the gene ends were 6 bases for V and 7 bases for J; bases not matched to a gene: 16.